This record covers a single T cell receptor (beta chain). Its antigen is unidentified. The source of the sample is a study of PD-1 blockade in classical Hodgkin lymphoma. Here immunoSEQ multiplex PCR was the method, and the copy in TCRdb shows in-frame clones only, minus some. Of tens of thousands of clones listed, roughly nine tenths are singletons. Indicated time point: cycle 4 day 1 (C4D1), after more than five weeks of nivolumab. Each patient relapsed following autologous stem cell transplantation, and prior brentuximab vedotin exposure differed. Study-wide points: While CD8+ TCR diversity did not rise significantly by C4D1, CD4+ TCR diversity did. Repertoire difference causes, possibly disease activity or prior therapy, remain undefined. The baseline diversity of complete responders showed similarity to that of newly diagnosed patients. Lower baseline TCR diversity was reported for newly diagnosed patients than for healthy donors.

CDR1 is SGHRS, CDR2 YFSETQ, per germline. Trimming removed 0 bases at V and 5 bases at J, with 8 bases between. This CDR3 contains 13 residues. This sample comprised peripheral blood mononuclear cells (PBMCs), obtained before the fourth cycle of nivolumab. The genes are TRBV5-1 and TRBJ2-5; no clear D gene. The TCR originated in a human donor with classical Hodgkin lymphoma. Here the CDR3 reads CASSLDSRETQYF. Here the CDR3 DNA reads TGCGCCAGCAGCTTGGACAGCCGCGAGACCCAGTACTTC.